The T cell receptor beta chain under discussion was sequenced for a study of chemoradiotherapy in HPV16-positive cancers. TCRdb keeps only in-frame clones here, not all; method: immunoSEQ multiplex PCR. The sample lists about 36,000 clones, 92% occurring once. Germline lookup yields CDR1 SGHRS and CDR2 YFSETQ. V dropped 5 bases and J dropped 0 bases, with 11 bases sitting between them. The CDR3 contains 14 residues. The sample in question was blood, obtained from a patient who underwent chemoradiotherapy. This clonotype was obtained from a human donor with HPV-associated anogenital cancer. This sequence joins TRBV5-1 and TRBJ1-1; a possible D gene is TRBD1 (6 bases). The CDR3 DNA reads TGCGCCAGCAGTAACAGGGTCATGAACACTGAAGCTTTCTTT. Translating it yields CASSNRVMNTEAFF.